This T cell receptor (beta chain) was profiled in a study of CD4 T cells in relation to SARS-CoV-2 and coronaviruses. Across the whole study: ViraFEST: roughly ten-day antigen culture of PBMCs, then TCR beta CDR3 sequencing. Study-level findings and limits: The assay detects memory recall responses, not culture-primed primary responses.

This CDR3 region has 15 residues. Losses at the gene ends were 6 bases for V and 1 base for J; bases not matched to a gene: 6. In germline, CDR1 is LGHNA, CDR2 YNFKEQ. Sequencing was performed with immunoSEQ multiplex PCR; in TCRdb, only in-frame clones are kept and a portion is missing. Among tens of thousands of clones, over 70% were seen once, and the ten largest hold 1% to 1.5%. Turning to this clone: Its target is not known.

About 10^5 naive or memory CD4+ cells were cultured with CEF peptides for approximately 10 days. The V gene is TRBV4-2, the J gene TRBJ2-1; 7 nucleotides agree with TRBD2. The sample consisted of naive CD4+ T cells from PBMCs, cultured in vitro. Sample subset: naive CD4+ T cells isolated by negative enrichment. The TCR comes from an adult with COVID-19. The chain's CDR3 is CASRSLADSYNEQFF. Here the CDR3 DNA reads TGTGCCAGCAGGTCCCTAGCGGATTCCTACAATGAGCAGTTCTTC.